The rows below give T cell receptor beta chains drawn from one sample of a study of shared clonotypes between healthy human individuals. Using immunoSEQ multiplex PCR, the repertoire was profiled, and TCRdb retains in-frame clones only, with some absent. Seen here are some 1 million clones, approximately 70% observed once, and the top ten hold over 1.3%. Sequenced input: memory CD4+ T cells sorted from blood. Every receptor here comes from a young man in good health. Both conserved end residues are part of each CDR3. A D gene is named only where the DNA matches it firmly. Some rows mark clone size as missing; the rest say once, few, many or name a class of expanded clone.

J gene: TRBJ1-1
clone size: few
V gene: TRBV5-1
D gene: .
CDR3 protein: CASRPGANTEAFF
CDR3 DNA: TGCGCCAGCAGACCCGGGGCCAACACTGAAGCTTTCTTT

J gene: TRBJ2-6
clone size: few
V gene: TRBV5-4
D gene: .
CDR3 protein: CASSLAGANVLTF
CDR3 DNA: TGTGCCAGCAGCTTGGCCGGGGCCAACGTCCTGACTTTC

J gene: TRBJ2-2
clone size: few
V gene: TRBV7-9
D gene: TRBD1
CDR3 protein: CASSSSDRVAGELFF
CDR3 DNA: TGTGCCAGCAGCTCCTCGGACAGGGTGGCCGGGGAGCTGTTTTTT

J gene: TRBJ1-5
clone size: .
V gene: TRBV7-3
D gene: .
CDR3 protein: CASSWNREDYHSNQPQHF
CDR3 DNA: TGTGCCAGCAGCTGGAACAGGGAGGATTATCATAGCAATCAGCCCCAGCATTTT

J gene: TRBJ2-5
clone size: .
V gene: TRBV27
D gene: .
CDR3 protein: CASGGWGFRKTQYF
CDR3 DNA: TGTGCCAGCGGAGGATGGGGGTTTCGGAAGACCCAGTACTTC

J gene: TRBJ2-3
clone size: once
V gene: TRBV7-2
D gene: .
CDR3 protein: CASSLFASPDTQYF
CDR3 DNA: TGTGCCAGCAGCTTATTCGCGAGTCCAGATACGCAGTATTTT

J gene: TRBJ1-5
clone size: .
V gene: TRBV6-5
D gene: TRBD1
CDR3 protein: CASSRSDRSNQPQHF
CDR3 DNA: TGTGCCAGCAGTCGCTCGGACAGGAGCAATCAGCCCCAGCATTTT

J gene: TRBJ1-3
clone size: .
V gene: TRBV19
D gene: .
CDR3 protein: CASSDVGTGNTIYF
CDR3 DNA: TGTGCCAGTAGTGACGTCGGAACTGGAAACACCATATATTTT

J gene: TRBJ1-5
clone size: .
V gene: TRBV11-1
D gene: .
CDR3 protein: CASSTEINQPQHF
CDR3 DNA: TGTGCCAGCAGCACGGAGATTAATCAGCCCCAGCATTTT

J gene: TRBJ2-6
clone size: .
V gene: TRBV28
D gene: .
CDR3 protein: CASSPGGVYSGANVLTF
CDR3 DNA: TGTGCCAGCAGTCCCGGGGGTGTTTACTCTGGGGCCAACGTCCTGACTTTC

J gene: TRBJ1-1
clone size: .
V gene: TRBV18
D gene: TRBD1
CDR3 protein: CASSFQGQGARVGEAFF
CDR3 DNA: TGTGCCAGCTCTTTCCAGGGCCAGGGGGCGCGGGTTGGTGAAGCTTTCTTT

J gene: TRBJ2-1
clone size: .
V gene: TRBV4-1
D gene: TRBD2
CDR3 protein: CASSQDRTSGGAGEQFF
CDR3 DNA: TGCGCCAGCAGCCAAGATAGAACTAGCGGGGGGGCCGGTGAGCAGTTCTTC

J gene: TRBJ2-7
clone size: .
V gene: TRBV5-1
D gene: TRBD1
CDR3 protein: CASSLGQGALFGAYEQYF
CDR3 DNA: TGCGCCAGCAGCTTGGGGCAGGGGGCTTTATTTGGCGCCTACGAGCAGTACTTC

J gene: TRBJ2-5
clone size: .
V gene: TRBV4-1
D gene: TRBD2
CDR3 protein: CASSQALLAGGGETQYF
CDR3 DNA: TGCGCCAGCAGCCAAGCCTTGCTAGCGGGAGGTGGAGAGACCCAGTACTTC

J gene: TRBJ2-7
clone size: few
V gene: TRBV2
D gene: TRBD1
CDR3 protein: CASSPSTGLQYF
CDR3 DNA: TGTGCCAGCAGCCCCTCGACAGGGCTGCAGTACTTC

J gene: TRBJ2-2
clone size: .
V gene: TRBV19
D gene: TRBD1
CDR3 protein: CASSRQGTGELFF
CDR3 DNA: TGTGCCAGTAGTCGACAGGGGACCGGGGAGCTGTTTTTT

J gene: TRBJ2-2
clone size: .
V gene: TRBV5-1
D gene: TRBD1
CDR3 protein: CASYPGQVNTGELFF
CDR3 DNA: TGCGCCAGCTATCCAGGACAGGTGAACACCGGGGAGCTGTTTTTT

J gene: TRBJ2-2
clone size: .
V gene: TRBV4-3
D gene: .
CDR3 protein: CASSQDHPGVNTGELFF
CDR3 DNA: TGCGCCAGCAGCCAAGATCACCCCGGAGTCAACACCGGGGAGCTGTTTTTT

J gene: TRBJ2-2
clone size: once
V gene: TRBV11-2
D gene: .
CDR3 protein: CASSLASNTGELFF
CDR3 DNA: TGTGCCAGCAGCTTAGCCAGTAACACCGGGGAGCTGTTTTTT

J gene: TRBJ1-2
clone size: .
V gene: TRBV6-1
D gene: TRBD1
CDR3 protein: CASSGRDRESYTF
CDR3 DNA: TGTGCCAGCAGTGGTAGGGACAGGGAAAGCTACACCTTC

J gene: TRBJ2-7
clone size: few
V gene: TRBV30
D gene: .
CDR3 protein: CAWSTGDRPYEQYF
CDR3 DNA: TGTGCCTGGAGTACGGGGGACAGACCCTACGAGCAGTACTTC

J gene: TRBJ1-3
clone size: .
V gene: TRBV2
D gene: .
CDR3 protein: CASSEQGQIGGGNTIYF
CDR3 DNA: TGTGCCAGCAGTGAACAAGGACAGATTGGGGGTGGAAACACCATATATTTT

J gene: TRBJ1-1
clone size: few
V gene: TRBV30
D gene: TRBD1
CDR3 protein: CAQATGVMNTEAFF
CDR3 DNA: TGTGCCCAAGCGACAGGGGTTATGAACACTGAAGCTTTCTTT

J gene: TRBJ2-5
clone size: .
V gene: TRBV12-2
D gene: .
CDR3 protein: CASRLALDVRETQYF
CDR3 DNA: TGTGCAAGTCGCTTAGCCTTGGACGTTCGGGAGACCCAGTACTTC

J gene: TRBJ2-5
clone size: .
V gene: TRBV7-2
D gene: .
CDR3 protein: CASSRRPGEQETQYF
CDR3 DNA: TGTGCCAGCAGCCGGCGCCCAGGGGAGCAAGAGACCCAGTACTTC

J gene: TRBJ2-3
clone size: few
V gene: TRBV15
D gene: .
CDR3 protein: CATSRGRDTQYF
CDR3 DNA: TGTGCCACCAGCAGAGGCCGGGATACGCAGTATTTT

J gene: TRBJ1-2
clone size: .
V gene: TRBV28
D gene: .
CDR3 protein: CASSLGPRGYTF
CDR3 DNA: TGTGCCAGCAGCCTGGGACCCCGGGGCTACACCTTC

J gene: TRBJ2-2
clone size: many
V gene: TRBV7-6
D gene: TRBD1
CDR3 protein: CASSRGTGFGELFF
CDR3 DNA: TGTGCCAGCAGCCGTGGGACAGGGTTCGGGGAGCTGTTTTTT

J gene: TRBJ1-1
clone size: few
V gene: TRBV19
D gene: .
CDR3 protein: CAIVEAFF
CDR3 DNA: TGTGCCATCGTTGAAGCTTTCTTT

J gene: TRBJ2-7
clone size: once
V gene: TRBV6-6
D gene: .
CDR3 protein: CASSPAYEQYF
CDR3 DNA: TGTGCCAGCAGTCCCGCCTACGAGCAGTACTTC

J gene: TRBJ2-7
clone size: many
V gene: TRBV9
D gene: TRBD1
CDR3 protein: CASSVGPQGVAYEQYF
CDR3 DNA: TGTGCCAGCAGCGTAGGACCCCAGGGGGTAGCCTACGAGCAGTACTTC

J gene: TRBJ2-7
clone size: .
V gene: TRBV9
D gene: .
CDR3 protein: CASTPLAGLDEQYF
CDR3 DNA: TGTGCCAGCACCCCATTAGCCGGATTAGACGAGCAGTACTTC

J gene: TRBJ2-7
clone size: .
V gene: TRBV11-2
D gene: TRBD1
CDR3 protein: CASSLDRGTGGNEQYF
CDR3 DNA: TGTGCCAGCAGCTTAGATCGGGGGACAGGGGGCAACGAGCAGTACTTC

J gene: TRBJ2-7
clone size: .
V gene: TRBV27
D gene: TRBD1
CDR3 protein: CASKGQGGAYEQYF
CDR3 DNA: TGTGCCAGTAAGGGACAGGGCGGGGCCTACGAGCAGTACTTC

J gene: TRBJ1-6
clone size: once
V gene: TRBV30
D gene: .
CDR3 protein: CASQRMNSPLHF
CDR3 DNA: TGTGCCTCCCAGAGGATGAATTCACCCCTCCACTTT

J gene: TRBJ1-2
clone size: few
V gene: TRBV6-1
D gene: .
CDR3 protein: CASSGQTYGYTF
CDR3 DNA: TGTGCCAGCAGCGGGCAGACCTATGGCTACACCTTC

J gene: TRBJ1-3
clone size: .
V gene: TRBV4-3
D gene: .
CDR3 protein: CASSQDSGGRPGNTIYF
CDR3 DNA: TGCGCCAGCAGCCAAGATTCCGGGGGGAGGCCTGGAAACACCATATATTTT

J gene: TRBJ2-5
clone size: .
V gene: TRBV6-6
D gene: .
CDR3 protein: CASSSVDSQETQYF
CDR3 DNA: TGTGCCAGCAGTTCCGTGGACAGCCAAGAGACCCAGTACTTC

J gene: TRBJ2-1
clone size: once
V gene: TRBV6-6
D gene: TRBD2
CDR3 protein: CASRSGDSGRDEQFF
CDR3 DNA: TGTGCCAGCAGGTCCGGGGATAGCGGGAGGGATGAGCAGTTCTTC

J gene: TRBJ1-3
clone size: .
V gene: TRBV5-6
D gene: .
CDR3 protein: CASSLVAGASGNTIYF
CDR3 DNA: TGTGCCAGCAGCTTGGTTGCTGGGGCTTCTGGAAACACCATATATTTT

J gene: TRBJ2-1
clone size: .
V gene: TRBV29-1
D gene: TRBD2
CDR3 protein: CSSGLAANEQFF
CDR3 DNA: TGCAGCTCGGGACTAGCGGCCAATGAGCAGTTCTTC

J gene: TRBJ2-7
clone size: .
V gene: TRBV5-1
D gene: TRBD2
CDR3 protein: CASSDPGGLGEQYF
CDR3 DNA: TGCGCCAGCAGCGATCCGGGAGGGTTAGGTGAGCAGTACTTC

J gene: TRBJ1-6
clone size: .
V gene: TRBV15
D gene: TRBD1
CDR3 protein: CATSINRGQSPLHF
CDR3 DNA: TGTGCCACCAGCATCAACAGGGGCCAATCACCCCTCCACTTT

J gene: TRBJ2-2
clone size: .
V gene: TRBV5-4
D gene: .
CDR3 protein: CASSRPPGDTGELFF
CDR3 DNA: TGTGCCAGCAGCCGGCCGCCGGGGGACACCGGGGAGCTGTTTTTT

J gene: TRBJ2-6
clone size: .
V gene: TRBV5-1
D gene: .
CDR3 protein: CASSFGPASGANVLTF
CDR3 DNA: TGCGCCAGCAGCTTCGGACCAGCCTCTGGGGCCAACGTCCTGACTTTC

J gene: TRBJ2-3
clone size: .
V gene: TRBV2
D gene: TRBD1
CDR3 protein: CASTWGQGGWDTQYF
CDR3 DNA: TGTGCCAGCACCTGGGGACAGGGCGGTTGGGATACGCAGTATTTT

J gene: TRBJ1-6
clone size: few
V gene: TRBV5-1
D gene: TRBD1
CDR3 protein: CASSLGTGESPLHF
CDR3 DNA: TGCGCCAGCAGCTTGGGGACAGGGGAATCACCCCTCCACTTT

J gene: TRBJ1-6
clone size: .
V gene: TRBV6-5
D gene: .
CDR3 protein: CATKGPPGNSPLHF
CDR3 DNA: TGTGCCACCAAGGGACCGCCGGGTAATTCACCCCTCCACTTT

J gene: TRBJ2-1
clone size: .
V gene: TRBV27
D gene: .
CDR3 protein: CASSLSIYTYLAPRGNEQFF
CDR3 DNA: TGTGCCAGCAGTCTTAGCATATATACTTATCTAGCGCCCCGGGGCAATGAGCAGTTCTTC

J gene: TRBJ1-3
clone size: .
V gene: TRBV7-9
D gene: .
CDR3 protein: CASSPGAPGNTIYF
CDR3 DNA: TGTGCCAGCAGCCCCGGGGCTCCTGGAAACACCATATATTTT

J gene: TRBJ1-2
clone size: .
V gene: TRBV5-1
D gene: .
CDR3 protein: CASSTGAYGYTF
CDR3 DNA: TGCGCCAGCAGCACGGGGGCGTATGGCTACACCTTC

J gene: TRBJ2-3
clone size: .
V gene: TRBV21-1
D gene: .
CDR3 protein: CASSKLSSGTDTQYF
CDR3 DNA: TGTGCCAGCAGCAAACTATCTAGCGGGACGGATACGCAGTATTTT

J gene: TRBJ1-6
clone size: .
V gene: TRBV2
D gene: .
CDR3 protein: CASRVEGGSYNSPLHF
CDR3 DNA: TGTGCCAGCAGAGTCGAGGGGGGTTCCTATAATTCACCCCTCCACTTT

J gene: TRBJ1-4
clone size: once
V gene: TRBV28
D gene: .
CDR3 protein: CASREANEKLFF
CDR3 DNA: TGTGCCAGCAGAGAGGCTAATGAAAAACTGTTTTTT

J gene: TRBJ2-5
clone size: once
V gene: TRBV7-8
D gene: .
CDR3 protein: CASSLAGTYQETQYF
CDR3 DNA: TGTGCCAGCAGCTTAGCTGGGACTTACCAAGAGACCCAGTACTTC

J gene: TRBJ1-5
clone size: once
V gene: TRBV6-6
D gene: TRBD1
CDR3 protein: CASSPGQGFSSQHF
CDR3 DNA: TGTGCCAGCAGCCCCGGACAGGGCTTTTCATCCCAGCATTTT

J gene: TRBJ1-2
clone size: many
V gene: TRBV19
D gene: TRBD1
CDR3 protein: CASSFPGQAGKVEGYTF
CDR3 DNA: TGTGCCAGTAGTTTCCCGGGACAGGCAGGCAAGGTGGAAGGCTACACCTTC

J gene: TRBJ2-5
clone size: .
V gene: TRBV2
D gene: .
CDR3 protein: CATPLVETQYF
CDR3 DNA: TGTGCCACCCCACTGGTGGAGACCCAGTACTTC

J gene: TRBJ2-7
clone size: .
V gene: TRBV28
D gene: .
CDR3 protein: CASSSSPLLEQYF
CDR3 DNA: TGTGCCAGCAGTTCGTCACCCCTCTTAGAGCAGTACTTC